This TCR beta chain comes out of a study of CD8 T cells in Susac syndrome. The CDR3 extends over 13 amino acids. Germline CDR1 reads SQVTM; CDR2 reads ANQGSEA. V lost 7 bases and J lost 2; bases outside the gene matches: 3. Reverse transcription of about 0.45 to 1 ug RNA was performed with random hexamers. A single record per CDR3 protein comes from TCRdb applying MiXCR to the immunoSEQ multiplex PCR reads. The data contain approximately 190,000 distinct CDR3 sequences, nearly 95% of them singletons. This clonotype was seen a single time. This receptor was obtained from a human donor with multiple sclerosis. Specimen: CD4+ T cells from PBMCs. The chain is built from TRBV29-1 and TRBJ2-1; 9 bases map to TRBD1. The CDR3 sequence: CSGDRVAYNEQFF. CDR3 sequence (DNA): TGCAGCGGGGACAGGGTCGCCTACAATGAGCAGTTCTTC.